Shown below are 13 T cell receptor beta chains from a single sample sequenced in a study of CD8 T cells in Susac syndrome. The RNA, about 0.45 to 1 ug, was put through reverse transcription using random hexamers. TCRdb reprocessed the immunoSEQ multiplex PCR reads via MiXCR and lists one record per CDR3 protein. The table has about 190,000 distinct CDR3 sequences, 90% to 95% seen once. The sequencing input was CD4+ T cells from PBMCs. The receptors shown here come from a human donor with Susac syndrome.

The chain has TRBV18 and TRBJ2-5; D is possibly TRBD2 (5 bases). The CDR3 contains 15 residues. The V end lost 2 bases, the J end lost 7 bases, and 17 bases lay between the germline ends. Per the germline V gene, CDR1 is KGHSH and CDR2 is LQKENI. The CDR3 sequence: CASSPSPEAVGTQYF. The CDR3 DNA sequence: TGTGCCAGCTCACCAAGTCCGGAGGCGGTGGGGACCCAGTACTTC.

The rearrangement joins TRBV10-3 to TRBJ2-1, with a weak D call TRBD1 (5 bases). CDR3 length: 19 amino acids. V lost 0 bases to trimming and J lost 2 bases, with 20 bases between them. CDR1 is ENHRY and CDR2 is SYGVKD in the germline V gene. As DNA, the CDR3 is TGTGCCATCAGTGAGTCATGGGGCCGCCGGAGTGGGACCTACAATGAGCAGTTCTTC. It codes for CAISESWGRRSGTYNEQFF.

The gene calls are TRBV6-5 and TRBJ2-5; TRBD2 agrees at 8 bases. The CDR3 contains 17 residues. The germline CDR1 and CDR2 sequences are MNHEY and SVGAGI. J lost 7 bases, V lost 4 bases, and 17 bases had no gene match. The DNA of the CDR3 is TGTGCCAGCAGTTCCCTCTCCGGGACTAGTGGGGCGGGGACCCAGTACTTC. This codes for CASSSLSGTSGAGTQYF.

The chain employs TRBV28 and TRBJ2-7; 10 bases are shared with TRBD2. With V trimmed by 4 bases and J by 7 bases, 10 bases remained unmatched. The CDR3 runs to 15 residues. Germline V gene data show CDR1 as MDHEN and CDR2 as SYDVKM. The CDR3 protein is CASSSLAGELIEQYF. The CDR3 DNA sequence: TGTGCCAGCAGTTCGCTAGCGGGAGAGCTGATAGAGCAGTACTTC.

This chain uses TRBV4-1 with TRBJ2-1; 13 bases fit TRBD2. Germline loops: CDR1 MGHRA, CDR2 YSYEKL. Losses at the gene ends were 4 bases for V and 6 bases for J; bases not matched to a gene: 3. The CDR3 spans 15 residues. The CDR3 loop is CASSRTSGSPNEQFF. The CDR3 DNA is TGCGCCAGCAGCCGGACTAGCGGGAGTCCCAATGAGCAGTTCTTC.

The chain carries TRBV20-1 and TRBJ1-2; 12 nucleotides align to TRBD1. The CDR3 sequence is 17 residues long. CDR1 and CDR2 (germline): DFQATT, SNEGSKA (reference sequence). The J segment lost 4 bases and the V segment lost 3 bases, leaving 12 bases of the junction unmatched. CDR3 DNA: TGCAGTGCTAGTAAGGGGACAGGGGGCAGTAATGGCTATGGCTACACCTTC. It codes for CSASKGTGGSNGYGYTF.

The chain uses TRBV12-3 or TRBV12-4 and TRBJ1-2; possible D gene TRBD1, 5 bases. Trimming pared 7 bases from V and 2 bases from J, leaving 11 bases between. The CDR3 has 13 residues. This CDR3 reads CASNRGSNYGYTF. The CDR3 DNA follows: TGTGCCAGCAATAGGGGCTCGAACTATGGCTACACCTTC.

The chain is built from TRBV4-2 and TRBJ2-5, with 11 bases lining up with TRBD2. Trimming took 1 base from V and 2 from J; bases not matched to a gene: 6. Per the germline V gene, CDR1 is LGHNA and CDR2 is YNFKEQ. The CDR3 spans 17 residues. The CDR3 DNA reads TGTGCCAGCAGCCAAGTTGAGGGGACTAGCGGACAAGAGACCCAGTACTTC. It specifies CASSQVEGTSGQETQYF.

The chain links TRBV15 to TRBJ1-5, with TRBD1 identical over 9 bases. Germline CDR1 is LNHNV and CDR2 is YYDKDF (reference sequence). Trimming removed 2 bases from V and 2 bases from J; junction bases left unmatched: 1. The CDR3 length is 15 residues. The CDR3 loop reads CATSRRTGGNQPQHF. The CDR3 DNA follows: TGTGCCACCAGCAGAAGGACAGGGGGCAATCAGCCCCAGCATTTT.

This clonotype has only a few counts. A read error may produce the germline difference seen at one junction end. The DNA for the CDR3 is TGTGCCAGTACTCTACCAGGGACCAATTCACCCCTCCATTTT. Translated, it gives CASTLPGTNSPLHF. The chain recombines TRBV19 with TRBJ1-6; possible D gene TRBD1, 5 bases. The CDR3 extends over 14 amino acids. Germline lookup yields CDR1 LNHDA and CDR2 SQIVND (reference sequence).

The V call is TRBV30, the J call TRBJ1-5, with D possibly being TRBD1 (5 bases). Looked up from germline, CDR1 is GTSNPN and CDR2 is SVGIG (reference sequence). The CDR3 extends over 13 amino acids. The V end was cut by 2 bases, the J end by 5 bases, with 10 bases between. The DNA for the CDR3 is TGTGCCTGGAGTTCAGGGAATTATCAGCCCCAGCATTTT. This encodes CAWSSGNYQPQHF.

J is TRBJ2-3 and V is TRBV3-1; D is possibly TRBD2 (6 bases). V lost 0 bases to trimming and J lost 3 bases, with 13 bases between them. CDR1 and CDR2 (germline): LGHDT, YNNKEL (reference sequence). CDR3 size: 16 residues. In DNA form, the CDR3 reads TGTGCCAGCAGCCAAGATCTAGGGGCGGGAACAGATACGCAGTATTTT. Translating gives CASSQDLGAGTDTQYF.

This rearrangement joins TRBV28 to TRBJ1-5, with TRBD1 matching 8 bases. V shed 4 bases and J 3 bases; nucleotides not matched to a gene: 14. Germline V gene lookup returns CDR1 MDHEN and CDR2 SYDVKM. This CDR3 comprises 18 residues. The CDR3 loop is CASSSLRTGNTFNQPQHF. CDR3 bases: TGTGCCAGCAGTTCCCTACGGACAGGGAATACCTTCAATCAGCCCCAGCATTTT.